This T cell receptor (beta chain) was identified in a study of low-dose radiotherapy and immunotherapy resistance in tumors. For the study at large: It was 1 Gy per fraction every two weeks that Cohort 2 received, adding up to 13 Gy over 26 weeks. Given every two weeks, intravenous cyclophosphamide 200 mg/m2 preceded radiation and immunotherapy by one day.

Specified time point: before trial treatment. As their treatment, donors received nivolumab, ipilimumab, aspirin, low-dose cyclophosphamide and low-dose radiotherapy. The table lists this clonotype with many counts. V gave up 2 bases and J gave up 6 bases, with 14 bases separating them. Germline V gives CDR1 KGHSH, CDR2 LQKENI. The CDR3 is 14 residues long. Alpha and beta chains were covered, as first-strand cDNA relied on TRAV- and TRBV-specific primers. Both a constant-region primer and a V-primer adapter served to amplify TCRs across 15 to 20 PCR cycles. By in vitro transcription, the isolated mRNA was amplified. Via MiXCR, TCRdb re-called the reads, giving one row per CDR3 protein. Of 55,000 to 65,000 distinct CDR3 sequences in the sample, around 27% were seen once.

This sequence was found in a male donor with rectosigmoid adenocarcinoma. The rearrangement links TRBV18 to TRBJ2-7; D call uncertain. Sequenced here: PBMCs, sampled before treatment. CDR3 coding DNA: TGTGCCAGCTCACCAGGAACATCTATGCCCGAGCAGTACTTC. It encodes CASSPGTSMPEQYF.